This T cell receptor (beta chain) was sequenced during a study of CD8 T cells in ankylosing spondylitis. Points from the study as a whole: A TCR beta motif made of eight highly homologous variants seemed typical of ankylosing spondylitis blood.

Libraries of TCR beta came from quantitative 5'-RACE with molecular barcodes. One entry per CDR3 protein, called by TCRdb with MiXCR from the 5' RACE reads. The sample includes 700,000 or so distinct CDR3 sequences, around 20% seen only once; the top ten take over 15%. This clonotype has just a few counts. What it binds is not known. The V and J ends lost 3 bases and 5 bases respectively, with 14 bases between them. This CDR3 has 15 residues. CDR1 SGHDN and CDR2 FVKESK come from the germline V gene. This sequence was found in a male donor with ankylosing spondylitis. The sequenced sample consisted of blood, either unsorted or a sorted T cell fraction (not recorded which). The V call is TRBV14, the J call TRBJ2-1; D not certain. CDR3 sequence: CASSHLPGSNNEQFF. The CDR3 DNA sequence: TGTGCCAGCAGCCACTTACCCGGATCAAACAATGAGCAGTTCTTC. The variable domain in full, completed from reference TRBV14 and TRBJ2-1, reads EAGVTQFPSHSVIEKGQTVTLRCDPISGHDNLYWYRRVMGKEIKFLLHFVKESKQDESGMPNNRFLAERTGGTYSTLKVQPAELEDSGVYFCASSHLPGSNNEQFFGPGTRLTVL.